The rows below give T cell receptor beta chains drawn from one sample of a study of molecular identifiers for immune sequencing clone quantification. Using its own MiXCR run on the PCR reads, TCRdb lists one record per CDR3 protein. The table records 600,000 to 650,000 distinct CDR3 sequences, nearly 20% of them present only once. The sample comprised naive CD8+ T cells from blood, with Jurkat cell RNA spiked in. Receptors originate from a human donor in good health. Some libraries in this study had Jurkat cell RNA spiked in. Each CDR3 is given with its conserved first and last residue. A D gene is named only where the DNA matches it firmly. Not every row has a clone size; where given, it reads once, few, many or a size class.

clone_size: many
d_call: NA
v_call: TRBV5-1
j_call: TRBJ2-7
cdr3_aa: CASSLARTYEQYF
cdr3_nt: TGCGCCAGCAGCTTGGCCAGAACCTACGAGCAGTACTTC

clone_size: many
d_call: NA
v_call: TRBV11-2
j_call: TRBJ2-5
cdr3_aa: CASSLGGTGFQETQYF
cdr3_nt: TGTGCCAGCAGCTTAGGGGGGACGGGGTTCCAAGAGACCCAGTACTTC

clone_size: NA
d_call: TRBD1
v_call: TRBV20-1
j_call: TRBJ2-7
cdr3_aa: CSARALGTGSKQYF
cdr3_nt: TGCAGTGCTAGGGCCCTAGGGACAGGGAGCAAGCAGTACTTC

clone_size: NA
d_call: TRBD2
v_call: TRBV27
j_call: TRBJ2-7
cdr3_aa: CASSLRAGAAYEQYF
cdr3_nt: TGTGCCAGCAGTCTGAGAGCGGGAGCGGCCTACGAGCAGTACTTC

clone_size: many
d_call: NA
v_call: TRBV5-5
j_call: TRBJ1-4
cdr3_aa: CASSHGGEKLFF
cdr3_nt: TGTGCCAGCAGCCATGGTGGTGAAAAACTGTTTTTT

clone_size: many
d_call: TRBD2
v_call: TRBV20-1
j_call: TRBJ2-3
cdr3_aa: CSARGYSGTSLDTQYF
cdr3_nt: TGCAGTGCTAGAGGGTATAGCGGGACATCGTTAGATACGCAGTATTTT

clone_size: many
d_call: NA
v_call: TRBV9
j_call: TRBJ2-1
cdr3_aa: CASTEGYSSYNEQFF
cdr3_nt: TGTGCCAGCACAGAGGGATACAGCTCCTACAATGAGCAGTTCTTC

clone_size: few
d_call: NA
v_call: TRBV12-3/TRBV12-4
j_call: TRBJ2-1
cdr3_aa: CASSRQGLNNEQFF
cdr3_nt: TGTGCCAGCAGTCGGCAGGGTCTGAACAATGAGCAGTTCTTC

clone_size: NA
d_call: NA
v_call: TRBV7-9
j_call: TRBJ2-1
cdr3_aa: CASSFSSPGENEQFF
cdr3_nt: TGTGCCAGCAGCTTCTCTTCGCCAGGGGAAAATGAGCAGTTCTTC

clone_size: NA
d_call: NA
v_call: TRBV13
j_call: TRBJ2-5
cdr3_aa: CASSLHQGGWETQYF
cdr3_nt: TGTGCCAGCAGCTTACATCAGGGTGGATGGGAGACCCAGTACTTC

clone_size: NA
d_call: NA
v_call: TRBV6-5
j_call: TRBJ1-1
cdr3_aa: CASSGEVSTEAFF
cdr3_nt: TGTGCCAGCAGCGGAGAGGTGAGCACTGAAGCTTTCTTT

clone_size: many
d_call: TRBD2
v_call: TRBV14
j_call: TRBJ2-7
cdr3_aa: CASSPASSGGEQYF
cdr3_nt: TGTGCCAGCAGCCCGGCCTCCTCGGGGGGCGAGCAGTACTTC

clone_size: NA
d_call: NA
v_call: TRBV19
j_call: TRBJ1-1
cdr3_aa: CASSIGSINTEAFF
cdr3_nt: TGTGCCAGTAGTATCGGTTCAATTAACACTGAAGCTTTCTTT

clone_size: many
d_call: NA
v_call: TRBV4-3
j_call: TRBJ2-7
cdr3_aa: CASSPRDGVREQYF
cdr3_nt: TGCGCCAGCAGCCCCCGGGACGGGGTTCGGGAGCAGTACTTC

clone_size: few
d_call: TRBD2
v_call: TRBV30
j_call: TRBJ2-3
cdr3_aa: CAWSGRGGTDTQYF
cdr3_nt: TGTGCCTGGAGTGGGCGGGGGGGCACAGATACGCAGTATTTT

clone_size: NA
d_call: NA
v_call: TRBV7-8
j_call: TRBJ1-6
cdr3_aa: CASSLAGKSSYNSPLHF
cdr3_nt: TGTGCCAGCAGCTTAGCTGGCAAAAGCTCCTATAATTCACCCCTCCACTTT

clone_size: many
d_call: NA
v_call: TRBV5-6
j_call: TRBJ1-5
cdr3_aa: CASSAGGPQHF
cdr3_nt: TGTGCCAGCAGCGCCGGCGGGCCCCAGCATTTT

clone_size: NA
d_call: TRBD2
v_call: TRBV12-3/TRBV12-4
j_call: TRBJ2-1
cdr3_aa: CASSSAGGPNNEQFF
cdr3_nt: TGTGCCAGCAGTTCGGCGGGAGGGCCTAACAATGAGCAGTTCTTC

clone_size: many
d_call: NA
v_call: TRBV20-1
j_call: TRBJ1-5
cdr3_aa: CSASLLNSNQPQHF
cdr3_nt: TGCAGTGCTAGTTTACTGAATAGCAATCAGCCCCAGCATTTT

clone_size: few
d_call: TRBD2
v_call: TRBV6-6
j_call: TRBJ2-1
cdr3_aa: CASNPLSWTSGIKFF
cdr3_nt: TGTGCCAGCAATCCTTTGAGTTGGACTAGCGGGATAAAGTTCTTC

clone_size: NA
d_call: NA
v_call: TRBV3-1
j_call: TRBJ2-1
cdr3_aa: CASSPSEGAYNEQFF
cdr3_nt: TGTGCCAGCAGCCCTTCCGAAGGGGCCTACAATGAGCAGTTCTTC